The entry that follows covers one T cell receptor beta chain sequence. It has no known antigen specificity. Nothing much larger sits one base from this clone, and base qualities are not available. This specimen comes from a study of T cell repertoires in cytomegalovirus infection (dated by TCRdb to the late 2010s). Background on the whole study: The peptide stimulations were aimed at well-studied HLA-B-restricted epitopes as well as recently identified HLA-C-restricted CMV epitopes, whose presentation resists viral immunomodulation. Donor HLA type was relevant to the analysis, as public TCR beta signatures indicated carriage of CMV infection together with the matching HLA type.

Taken with the paper, the label for treatment or condition translates to: in vitro stimulation with specific CMV peptide epitopes to enrich CMV-specific T cells. The sample was run on an Illumina HiSeq 1500. TCRdb ran its own pipeline on the public reads, namely fastp trimming at Q25 and MiXCR clone calling, and kept in-frame beta chains. Rows matching on CDR3 protein sequence are summarized as one entry with the most common DNA and genes. This sample gives more than 300,000 distinct CDR3 sequences in total; approximately 35% of them show up just once. Roughly 14% of the sample is held by the ten biggest clonotypes. Summary of the overall study and its limitations: Cumulative frequency of public TCR beta family members discriminated carriers of CMV infection plus the relevant HLA type in this cohort and an independent 352-donor cohort. The ex vivo response was dominated by HLA-C-restricted CMV-specific TCR beta clonotypes, which also provided the single most frequent clonotype in two of eight donors.

The starting material was cultured PBMCs, obtained from culture after CMV antigen stimulation. The receptor comes from a human donor in good health (CMV status not recorded). Some clones in this sample may be carry-over from other donors' samples.

CDR3 reads: CASSGLAGDGTQYF. Here is the DNA: TGCGCCAGCAGTGGCCTAGCGGGAGATGGTACGCAGTATTTT. The sequence joins TRBV10-2 to TRBJ2-3, and TRBD2 matches 10 of the central bases. The CDR3 sequence holds 14 residues, the cysteine and phenylalanine included. Only the CDR3 portion is preserved as DNA: 42 bases, with reading frame beginning at the first base. CDR1 and CDR2, per the germline V gene, are WSHSY and SAAADI. V and J are trimmed by 4 bases and 8 bases, and the gene matches miss 6 bases of the junction.